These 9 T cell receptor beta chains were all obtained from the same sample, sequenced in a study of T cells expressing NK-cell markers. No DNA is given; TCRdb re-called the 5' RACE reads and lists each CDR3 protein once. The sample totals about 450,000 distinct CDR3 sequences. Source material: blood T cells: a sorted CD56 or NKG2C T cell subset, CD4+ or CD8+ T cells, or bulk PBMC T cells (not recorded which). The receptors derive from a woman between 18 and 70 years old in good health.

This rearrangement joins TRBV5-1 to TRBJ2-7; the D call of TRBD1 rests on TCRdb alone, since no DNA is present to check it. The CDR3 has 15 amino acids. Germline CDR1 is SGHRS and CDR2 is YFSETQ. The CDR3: CASSLHARQTYEQYF.

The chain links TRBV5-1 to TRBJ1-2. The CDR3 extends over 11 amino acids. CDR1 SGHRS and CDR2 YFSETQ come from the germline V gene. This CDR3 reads CASSYEGGYTF.

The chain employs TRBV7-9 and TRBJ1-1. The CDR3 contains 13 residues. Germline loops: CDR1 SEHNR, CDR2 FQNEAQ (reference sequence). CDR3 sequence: CASSPADGLAAFF.

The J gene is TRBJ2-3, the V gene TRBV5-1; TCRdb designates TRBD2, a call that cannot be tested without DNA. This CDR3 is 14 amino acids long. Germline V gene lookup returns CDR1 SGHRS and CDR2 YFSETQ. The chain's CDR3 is CASSYRLETDTQYF.

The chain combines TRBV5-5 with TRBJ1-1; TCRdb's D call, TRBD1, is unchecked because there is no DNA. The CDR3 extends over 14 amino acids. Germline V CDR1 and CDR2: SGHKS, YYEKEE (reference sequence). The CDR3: CASNRQGWGTEAFF.

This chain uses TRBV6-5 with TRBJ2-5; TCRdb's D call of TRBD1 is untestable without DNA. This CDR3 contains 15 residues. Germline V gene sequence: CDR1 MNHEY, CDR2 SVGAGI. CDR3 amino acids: CASSYSSGGWETQYF.

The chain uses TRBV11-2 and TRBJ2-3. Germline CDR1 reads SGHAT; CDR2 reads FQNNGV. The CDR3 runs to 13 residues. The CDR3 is CASSAGVVDTQYF.

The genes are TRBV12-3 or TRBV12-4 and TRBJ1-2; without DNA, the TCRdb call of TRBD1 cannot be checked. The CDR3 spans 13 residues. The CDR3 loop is CASSPFRLYGYTF.

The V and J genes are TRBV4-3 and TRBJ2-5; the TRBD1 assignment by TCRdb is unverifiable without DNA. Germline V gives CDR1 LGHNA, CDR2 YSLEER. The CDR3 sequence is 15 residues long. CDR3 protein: CASSQSGTVGETQYF.